This TCR beta chain was sequenced in a study of neurological immune-mediated disorders. This clonotype was observed at least ten times. Its specificity is unknown. Time point in this sample: longitudinal time-point 3. PBMCs stored at -80 C, numbering 2 million, were the origin of the unsorted libraries. The authors produced cDNA by 5'RACE using 10-nucleotide random UMIs. MiXCR was run by TCRdb on the 5' RACE reads, yielding one entry per CDR3 protein. The repertoire holds 53,000 or so distinct CDR3 sequences, with roughly 8.3% as singletons. V gave up 4 bases and J gave up 0 bases; unmatched junction bases: 9. The CDR3 covers 17 residues. Findings of the study overall: CDR3 amino acid sequences found in expanded clones were never shared across subjects, suggesting private repertoires in all groups. Falling below healthy controls, multiple sclerosis showed the least TCR clonal expansion, while HTLV-1-associated myelopathy showed the most.

The material sequenced was PBMCs. The V call is TRBV12-3 or TRBV12-4, the J call TRBJ1-5, with 7 bases that match TRBD1. This sequence originates from a woman between 40 and 50 years old in good health. The CDR3 is CASSWRTGIPSNQPQHF. The CDR3 region has the DNA TGTGCCAGCAGTTGGAGGACAGGCATTCCTAGCAATCAGCCCCAGCATTTT.